The rows below give T cell receptor beta chains drawn from one sample of a study of T-cell reconstitution after alpha-beta-depleted transplantation in children. TCRdb re-analysed the PCR reads in MiXCR, keeping a single row per CDR3 protein. The sample lists about 300,000 distinct CDR3 sequences, just over 7.5% occurring once. The sample in question was peripheral blood, obtained 360 days after TCRalphabeta/CD19-depleted stem cell transplant. Receptors were obtained from a female patient aged 2-15 years who had a stem cell transplant for Fanconi anemia, so the T cells may come from the graft donor. Each CDR3 is given with its conserved first and last residue. D genes are given only for firm matches. Not all rows give a size; the values are once, few, many and, for expanded clones, a class.

>13|TRBJ1-1|.|TRBV20-1|many
TGCAGTGCTCTCCACACCCTGAACACTGAAGCTTTCTTT
CSALHTLNTEAFF
>17|TRBJ2-6|.|TRBV28|few
TGTGCCAGCAGTTTGTCCCAGAGAACAGCTGGGGCCAACGTCCTGACTTTC
CASSLSQRTAGANVLTF
>16|TRBJ2-7|.|TRBV4-1|few
TGCGCCAGCAGCCAAGGCCCGGCGGAGGGGTTACACGAGCAGTACTTC
CASSQGPAEGLHEQYF
>17|TRBJ2-7|.|TRBV11-2|many
TGTGCCAGCAGCTTAGAATGGGGGGTCTCTAGCTCCTACGAGCAGTACTTC
CASSLEWGVSSSYEQYF
>18|TRBJ2-1|TRBD2|TRBV20-1|many
TGCAGTGCACGATCCCACTGGACTAGCGGGACTTCCTACAATGAGCAGTTCTTC
CSARSHWTSGTSYNEQFF
>12|TRBJ2-1|TRBD1|TRBV12-3/TRBV12-4|many
TGTGCCAGCAGGGACAGGGGGCTTGAGCAGTTCTTC
CASRDRGLEQFF
>13|TRBJ2-1|TRBD2|TRBV20-1|many
TGCAGTGCCGGGACTAGCGGCTACAATGAGCAGTTCTTC
CSAGTSGYNEQFF
>15|TRBJ1-5|TRBD1|TRBV18|few
TGTGCCAGCTCTCCCGGGACAGGAGGTCATCAGCCCCAGCATTTT
CASSPGTGGHQPQHF
>15|TRBJ2-3|.|TRBV13|few
TGTGCCAGCAGCTTAGAGGACGGCGTTACAGATACGCAGTATTTT
CASSLEDGVTDTQYF
>16|TRBJ1-2|TRBD1|TRBV28|.
TGTGCCAGCACCTCCCCCCGGGACAGGACTTTCTATGGCTACACCTTC
CASTSPRDRTFYGYTF